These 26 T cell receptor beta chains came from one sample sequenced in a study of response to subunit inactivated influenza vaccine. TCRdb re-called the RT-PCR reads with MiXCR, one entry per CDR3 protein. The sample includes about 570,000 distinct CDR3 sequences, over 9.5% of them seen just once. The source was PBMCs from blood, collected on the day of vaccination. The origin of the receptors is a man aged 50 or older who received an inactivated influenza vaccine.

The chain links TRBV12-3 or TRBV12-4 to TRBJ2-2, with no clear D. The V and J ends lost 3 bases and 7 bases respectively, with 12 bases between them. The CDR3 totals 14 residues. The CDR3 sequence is CASSFHGKGGELFF. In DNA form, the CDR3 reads TGTGCCAGCAGTTTTCATGGAAAAGGCGGGGAGCTGTTTTTT.

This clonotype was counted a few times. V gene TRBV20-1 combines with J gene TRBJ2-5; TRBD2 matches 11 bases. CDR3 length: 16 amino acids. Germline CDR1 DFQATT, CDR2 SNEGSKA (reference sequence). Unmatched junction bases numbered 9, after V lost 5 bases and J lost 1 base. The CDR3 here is CSAFPGLAAVQETQYF. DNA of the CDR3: TGCAGTGCTTTTCCGGGACTAGCGGCAGTCCAAGAGACCCAGTACTTC.

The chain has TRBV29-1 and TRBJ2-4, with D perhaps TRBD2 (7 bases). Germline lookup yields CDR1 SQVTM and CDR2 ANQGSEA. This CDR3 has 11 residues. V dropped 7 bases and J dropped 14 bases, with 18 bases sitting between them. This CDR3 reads CSAALLGGEYF. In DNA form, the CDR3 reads TGCAGCGCCGCTCTACTAGGGGGGGAGTACTTC.

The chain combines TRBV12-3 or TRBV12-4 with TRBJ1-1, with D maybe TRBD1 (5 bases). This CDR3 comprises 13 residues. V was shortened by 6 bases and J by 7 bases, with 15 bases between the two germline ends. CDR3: CASRYLGALEAFF. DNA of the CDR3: TGTGCCAGCAGGTATTTAGGGGCTCTTGAAGCTTTCTTT.

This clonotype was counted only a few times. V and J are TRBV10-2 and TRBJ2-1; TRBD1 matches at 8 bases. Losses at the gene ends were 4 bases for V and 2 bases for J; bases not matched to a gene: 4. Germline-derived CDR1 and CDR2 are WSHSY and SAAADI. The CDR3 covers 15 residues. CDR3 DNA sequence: TGCGCCAGCAGTGCATGGACAGGGACCTACAATGAGCAGTTCTTC. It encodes CASSAWTGTYNEQFF.

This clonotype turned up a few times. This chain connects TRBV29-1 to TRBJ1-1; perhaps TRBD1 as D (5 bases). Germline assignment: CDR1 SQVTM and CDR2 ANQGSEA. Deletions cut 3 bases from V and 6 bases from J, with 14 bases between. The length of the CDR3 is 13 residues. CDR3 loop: CSVESRLGAEAFF. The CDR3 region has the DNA TGCAGCGTTGAGTCTCGCCTGGGGGCTGAAGCTTTCTTT.

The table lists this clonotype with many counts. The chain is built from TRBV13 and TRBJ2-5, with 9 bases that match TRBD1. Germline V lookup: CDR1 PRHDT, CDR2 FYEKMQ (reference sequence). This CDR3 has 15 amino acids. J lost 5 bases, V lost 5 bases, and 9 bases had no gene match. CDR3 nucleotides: TGTGCCAGCAGCGTCCGGGACAGGGTGATGGAGACCCAGTACTTC. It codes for CASSVRDRVMETQYF.

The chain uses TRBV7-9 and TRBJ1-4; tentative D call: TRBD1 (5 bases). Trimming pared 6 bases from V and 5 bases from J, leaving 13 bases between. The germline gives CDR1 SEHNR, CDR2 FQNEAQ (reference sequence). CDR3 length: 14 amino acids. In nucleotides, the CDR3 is TGTGCCAGCAGAATCGGGGGGACGAATGAAAAACTGTTTTTT. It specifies CASRIGGTNEKLFF.

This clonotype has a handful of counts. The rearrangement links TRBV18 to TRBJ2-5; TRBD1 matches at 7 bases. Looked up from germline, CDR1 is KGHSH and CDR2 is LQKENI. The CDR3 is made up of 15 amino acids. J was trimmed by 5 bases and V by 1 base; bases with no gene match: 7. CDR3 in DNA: TGTGCCAGCTCACCACAAGGGGGCGCATCGGAGACCCAGTACTTC. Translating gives CASSPQGGASETQYF. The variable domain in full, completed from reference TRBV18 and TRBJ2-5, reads NAGVMQNPRHLVRRRGQEARLRCSPMKGHSHVYWYRQLPEEGLKFMVYLQKENIIDESGMPKERFSAEFPKEGPSILRIQQVVRGDSAAYFCASSPQGGASETQYFGPGTRLLVL.

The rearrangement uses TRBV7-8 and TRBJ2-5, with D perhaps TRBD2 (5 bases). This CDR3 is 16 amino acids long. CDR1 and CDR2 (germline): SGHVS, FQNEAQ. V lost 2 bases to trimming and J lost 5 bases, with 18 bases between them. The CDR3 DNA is TGTGCCAGCAGCTTATCCCGCCTAGCCGGGCGCGAGACCCAGTACTTC. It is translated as CASSLSRLAGRETQYF.

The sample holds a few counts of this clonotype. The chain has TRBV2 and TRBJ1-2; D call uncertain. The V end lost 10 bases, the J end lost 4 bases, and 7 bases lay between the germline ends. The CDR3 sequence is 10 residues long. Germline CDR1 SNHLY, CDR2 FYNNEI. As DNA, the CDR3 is TGTGCCAAGGGTGTCTATGGCTACACCTTC. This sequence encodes CAKGVYGYTF. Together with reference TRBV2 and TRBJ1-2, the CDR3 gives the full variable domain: EPEVTQTPSHQVTQMGQEVILRCVPISNHLYFYWYRQILGQKVEFLVSFYNNEISEKSEIFDDQFSVERPDGSNFTLKIRSTKLEDSAMYFCAKGVYGYTFGSGTRLTVV.

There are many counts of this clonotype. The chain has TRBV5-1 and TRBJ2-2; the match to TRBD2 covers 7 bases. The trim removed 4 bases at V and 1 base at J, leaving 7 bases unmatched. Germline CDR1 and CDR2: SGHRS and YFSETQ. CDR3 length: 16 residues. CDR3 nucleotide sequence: TGCGCCAGCAGCAGAAGCGGGGCGAAGAACACCGGGGAGCTGTTTTTT. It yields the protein CASSRSGAKNTGELFF.

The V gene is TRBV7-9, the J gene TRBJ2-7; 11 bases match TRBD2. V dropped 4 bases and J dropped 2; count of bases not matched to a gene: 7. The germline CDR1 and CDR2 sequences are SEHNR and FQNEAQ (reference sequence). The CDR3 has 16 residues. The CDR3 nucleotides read TGTGCCAGCAGCTCAACCGGGACTAGCGGCCCCTACGAGCAGTACTTC. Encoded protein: CASSSTGTSGPYEQYF.

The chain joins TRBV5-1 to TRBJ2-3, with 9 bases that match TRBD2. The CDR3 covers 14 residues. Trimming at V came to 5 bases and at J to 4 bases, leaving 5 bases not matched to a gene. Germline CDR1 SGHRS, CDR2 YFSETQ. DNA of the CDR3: TGCGCCAGCAGAGTCGCGGGGGGGGCAGATACGCAGTATTTT. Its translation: CASRVAGGADTQYF. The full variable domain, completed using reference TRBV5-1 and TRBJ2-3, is KAGVTQTPRYLIKTRGQQVTLSCSPISGHRSVSWYQQTPGQGLQFLFEYFSETQRNKGNFPGRFSGRQFSNSRSEMNVSTLELGDSALYLCASRVAGGADTQYFGPGTRLTVL.

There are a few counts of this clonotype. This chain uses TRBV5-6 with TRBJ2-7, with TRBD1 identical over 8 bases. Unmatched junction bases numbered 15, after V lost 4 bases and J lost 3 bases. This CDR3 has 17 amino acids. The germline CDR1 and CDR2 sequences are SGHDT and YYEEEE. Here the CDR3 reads CASSRYTARGRDYEQYF. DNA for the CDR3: TGTGCCAGCAGCAGATACACGGCCAGGGGGCGAGACTACGAGCAGTACTTC.

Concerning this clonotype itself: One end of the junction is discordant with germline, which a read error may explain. The CDR3 DNA reads TGTGCCATCAGTCGGCCCCTGGGGCTAGCGGGAGAATCGGATACGCAGTATTTT. It specifies CAISRPLGLAGESDTQYF. This chain uses TRBV2 with TRBJ2-3, with TRBD2 matching over 10 bases. The CDR3 extends over 18 amino acids. Germline loops: CDR1 SNHLY, CDR2 FYNNEI. The whole variable domain, remainder taken from reference TRBV2 and TRBJ2-3, is EPEVTQTPSHQVTQMGQEVILRCVPISNHLYFYWYRQILGQKVEFLVSFYNNEISEKSEIFDDQFSVERPDGSNFTLKIRSTKLEDSAMYFCAISRPLGLAGESDTQYFGPGTRLTVL.

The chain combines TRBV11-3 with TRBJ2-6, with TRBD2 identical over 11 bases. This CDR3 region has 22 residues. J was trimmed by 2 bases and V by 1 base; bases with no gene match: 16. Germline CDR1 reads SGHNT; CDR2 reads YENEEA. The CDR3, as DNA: TGTGCCAGCAGCTTAGGTAGATACCGGTTGACTAGCGGGACCCCTGGGGCCAACGTCCTGACTTTC. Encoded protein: CASSLGRYRLTSGTPGANVLTF.

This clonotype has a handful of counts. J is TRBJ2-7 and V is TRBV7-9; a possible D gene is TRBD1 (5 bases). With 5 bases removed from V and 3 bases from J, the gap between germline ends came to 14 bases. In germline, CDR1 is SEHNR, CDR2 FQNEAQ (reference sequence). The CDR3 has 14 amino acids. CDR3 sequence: CASSIPTDFYEQYF. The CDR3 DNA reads TGTGCCAGCAGCATACCGACAGATTTCTACGAGCAGTACTTC.

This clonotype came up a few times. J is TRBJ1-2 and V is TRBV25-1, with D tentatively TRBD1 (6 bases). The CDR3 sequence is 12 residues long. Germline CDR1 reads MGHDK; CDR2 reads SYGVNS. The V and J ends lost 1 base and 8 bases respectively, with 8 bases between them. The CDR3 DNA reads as TGTGCCAGCAGTGAATCTCAGGGGGGCTACACCTTC. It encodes CASSESQGGYTF.

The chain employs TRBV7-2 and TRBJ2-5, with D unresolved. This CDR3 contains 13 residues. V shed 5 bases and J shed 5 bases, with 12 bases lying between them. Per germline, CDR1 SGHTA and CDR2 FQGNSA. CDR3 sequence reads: CASSEVFRETQYF. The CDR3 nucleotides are TGTGCCAGCAGCGAGGTTTTCCGCGAGACCCAGTACTTC.

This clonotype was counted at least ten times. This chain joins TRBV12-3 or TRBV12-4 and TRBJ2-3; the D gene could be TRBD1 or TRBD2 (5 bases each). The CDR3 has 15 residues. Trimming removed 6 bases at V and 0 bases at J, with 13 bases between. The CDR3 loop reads CASSPEGRSTDTQYF. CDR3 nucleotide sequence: TGTGCCAGCAGCCCCGAGGGGCGAAGCACAGATACGCAGTATTTT.

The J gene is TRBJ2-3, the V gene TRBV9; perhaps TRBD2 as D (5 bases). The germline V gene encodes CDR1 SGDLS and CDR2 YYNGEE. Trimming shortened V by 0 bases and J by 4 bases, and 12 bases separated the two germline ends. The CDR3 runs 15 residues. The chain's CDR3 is CASSVVERSPDTQYF. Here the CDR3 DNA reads TGTGCCAGCAGCGTAGTTGAGCGGTCCCCAGATACGCAGTATTTT.

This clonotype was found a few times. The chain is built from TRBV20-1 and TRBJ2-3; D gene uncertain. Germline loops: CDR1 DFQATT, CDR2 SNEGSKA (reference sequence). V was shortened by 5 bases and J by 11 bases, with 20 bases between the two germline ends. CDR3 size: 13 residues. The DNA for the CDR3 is TGCAGTGCTCTAACCCCCTGGCGCCAGGAGCAGTATTTT. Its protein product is CSALTPWRQEQYF.

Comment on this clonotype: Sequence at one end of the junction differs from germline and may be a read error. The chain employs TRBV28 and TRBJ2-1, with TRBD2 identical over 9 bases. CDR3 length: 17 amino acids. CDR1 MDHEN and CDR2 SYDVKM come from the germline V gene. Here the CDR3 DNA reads TGTGCCAGCAGCGGACTAGCGTACGGAAGCTCCTGCAATGAGCAGTTCTTC. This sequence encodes CASSGLAYGSSCNEQFF.

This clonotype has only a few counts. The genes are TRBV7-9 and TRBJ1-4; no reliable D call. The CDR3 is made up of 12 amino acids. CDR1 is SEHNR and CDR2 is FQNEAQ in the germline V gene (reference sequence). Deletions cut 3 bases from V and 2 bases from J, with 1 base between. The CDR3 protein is CASSFTNEKLFF. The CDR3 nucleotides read TGTGCCAGCAGCTTTACTAATGAAAAACTGTTTTTT.

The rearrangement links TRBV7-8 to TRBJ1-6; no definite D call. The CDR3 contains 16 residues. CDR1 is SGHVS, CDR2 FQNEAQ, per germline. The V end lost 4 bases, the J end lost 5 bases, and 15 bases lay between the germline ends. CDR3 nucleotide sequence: TGTGCCAGCAGCTCAAGACAAGAATCCAATAATTCACCCCTCCACTTT. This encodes CASSSRQESNNSPLHF.